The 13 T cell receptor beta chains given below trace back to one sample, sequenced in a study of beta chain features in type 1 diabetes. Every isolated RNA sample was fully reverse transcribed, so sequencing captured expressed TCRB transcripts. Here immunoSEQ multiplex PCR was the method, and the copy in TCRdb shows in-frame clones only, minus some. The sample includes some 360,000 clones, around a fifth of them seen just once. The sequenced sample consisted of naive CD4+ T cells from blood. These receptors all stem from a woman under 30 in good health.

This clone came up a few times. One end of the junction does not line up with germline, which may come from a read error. CDR3 DNA sequence: TGTGCCTGGAGTGTACAGGGAGGGGAAAGTTTT. This encodes CAWSVQGGESF. This sequence joins TRBV30 and TRBJ1-1; D is perhaps TRBD1 (6 bases). The CDR3 has 11 residues. Germline CDR1 GTSNPN, CDR2 SVGIG (reference sequence). The variable domain in full, with the rest retrieved from reference TRBV30 and TRBJ1-1, is SQTIHQWPATLVQPVGSPLSLECTVEGTSNPNLYWYRQAAGRGLQLLFYSVGIGQISSEVPQNLSASRPQDRQFILSSKKLLLSDSGFYLCAWSVQGGESFGQGTRLTVV.

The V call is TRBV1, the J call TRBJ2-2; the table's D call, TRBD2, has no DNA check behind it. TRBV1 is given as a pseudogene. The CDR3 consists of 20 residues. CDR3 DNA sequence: TGCACCAGCAGCCAAATCCTAATTGGCGGGGGGGCCCCGAACACCGGGGAGCTGTTTTTT. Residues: CTSSQILIGGGAPNTGELFF.

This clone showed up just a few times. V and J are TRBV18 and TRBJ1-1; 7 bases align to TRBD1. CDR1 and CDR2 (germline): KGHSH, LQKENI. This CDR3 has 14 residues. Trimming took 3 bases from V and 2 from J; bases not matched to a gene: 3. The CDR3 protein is CASSPTGINTEAFF. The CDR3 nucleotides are TGTGCCAGCTCACCGACAGGGATTAACACTGAAGCTTTCTTT.

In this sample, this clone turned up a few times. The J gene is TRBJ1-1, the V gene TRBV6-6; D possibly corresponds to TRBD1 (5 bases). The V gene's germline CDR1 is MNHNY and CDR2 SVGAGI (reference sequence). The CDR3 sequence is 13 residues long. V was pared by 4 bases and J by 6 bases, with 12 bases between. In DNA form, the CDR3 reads TGTGCCAGCAGTTCCCAGGACACAGCTGAAGCTTTCTTT. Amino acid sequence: CASSSQDTAEAFF.

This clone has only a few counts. CDR3 coding DNA: TGTGCCTGGAGTCGTACTGCGCGGGGGGGCTATGAGCAGTTCTTC. Its translation: CAWSRTARGGYEQFF. J is TRBJ2-1 and V is TRBV30, with TRBD2 identical over 9 bases. From germline, CDR1 is GTSNPN and CDR2 SVGIG (reference sequence). This CDR3 has 15 amino acids. The J segment lost 8 bases and the V segment lost 2 bases, leaving 10 bases of the junction unmatched.

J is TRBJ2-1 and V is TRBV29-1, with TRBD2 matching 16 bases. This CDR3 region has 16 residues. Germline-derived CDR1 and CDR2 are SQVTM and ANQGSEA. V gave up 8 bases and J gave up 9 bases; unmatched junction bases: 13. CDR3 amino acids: CSSGGLAGGPLPEQFF. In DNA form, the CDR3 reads TGCAGCTCGGGGGGACTAGCGGGAGGGCCTTTGCCTGAGCAGTTCTTC.

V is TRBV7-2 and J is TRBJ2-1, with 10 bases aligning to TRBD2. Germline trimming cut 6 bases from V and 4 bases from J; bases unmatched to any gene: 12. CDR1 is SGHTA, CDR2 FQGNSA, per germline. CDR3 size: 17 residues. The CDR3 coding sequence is TGTGCCAGCAGATCCCACGTCACTAGCGGGACGTACAATGAGCAGTTCTTC. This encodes CASRSHVTSGTYNEQFF.

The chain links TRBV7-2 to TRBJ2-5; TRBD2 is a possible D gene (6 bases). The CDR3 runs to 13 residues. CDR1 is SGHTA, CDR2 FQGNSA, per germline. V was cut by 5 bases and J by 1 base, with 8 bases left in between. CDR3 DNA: TGTGCCAGCAGCCGGGACTTCCAAGAGACCCAGTACTTC. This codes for CASSRDFQETQYF. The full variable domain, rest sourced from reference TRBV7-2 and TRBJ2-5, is GAGVSQSPSNKVTEKGKDVELRCDPISGHTALYWYRQSLGQGLEFLIYFQGNSAPDKSGLPSDRFSAERTGGSVSTLTIQRTQQEDSAVYLCASSRDFQETQYFGPGTRLLVL.

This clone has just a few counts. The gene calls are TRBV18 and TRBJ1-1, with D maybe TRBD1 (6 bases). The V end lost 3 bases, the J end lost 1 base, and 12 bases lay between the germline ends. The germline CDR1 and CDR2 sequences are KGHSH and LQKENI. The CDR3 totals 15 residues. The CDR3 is CASSPQTGRNTEAFF. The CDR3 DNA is TGTGCCAGCTCACCCCAAACAGGGAGGAACACTGAAGCTTTCTTT.

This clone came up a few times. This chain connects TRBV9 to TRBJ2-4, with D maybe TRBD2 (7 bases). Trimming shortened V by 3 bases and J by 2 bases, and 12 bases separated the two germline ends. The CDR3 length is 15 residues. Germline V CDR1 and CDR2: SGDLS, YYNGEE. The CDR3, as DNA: TGTGCCAGCAGCGAGGGGGGGATGACCAAAAACATTCAGTACTTC. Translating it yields CASSEGGMTKNIQYF.

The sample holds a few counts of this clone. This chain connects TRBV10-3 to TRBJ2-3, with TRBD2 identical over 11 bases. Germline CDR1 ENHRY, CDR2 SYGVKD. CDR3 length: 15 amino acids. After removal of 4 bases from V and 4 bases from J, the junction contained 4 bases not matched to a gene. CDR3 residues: CAISGVAGGPDTQYF. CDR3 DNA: TGTGCCATCAGTGGCGTAGCGGGAGGGCCAGATACGCAGTATTTT.

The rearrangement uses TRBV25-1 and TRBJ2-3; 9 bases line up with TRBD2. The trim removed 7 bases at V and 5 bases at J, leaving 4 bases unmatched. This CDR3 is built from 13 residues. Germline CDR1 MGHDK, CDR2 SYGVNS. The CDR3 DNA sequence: TGTGCCAGCAAAGCGGGAGGTGTAGATACGCAGTATTTT. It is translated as CASKAGGVDTQYF.

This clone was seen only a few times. The DNA of the CDR3 is TGTGCCAGCTCACCGGGACAGGGGGGCACAGATACGCAGTATTTT. The encoded protein is CASSPGQGGTDTQYF. J is TRBJ2-3 and V is TRBV18; TRBD1 agrees at 11 bases. The CDR3 has 15 amino acids. Germline V gene data show CDR1 as KGHSH and CDR2 as LQKENI. The trim removed 3 bases at V and 1 base at J, leaving 0 bases unmatched.